A selection of T cell receptor beta chains follows, all from one sample in a study of STAT5B mutations in CD4+ large granular lymphocyte leukemia. Repertoires were generated with immunoSEQ multiplex PCR, while TCRdb's copy carries only in-frame clones and drops some. Among over 25,000 clones listed, 70% to 75% were seen once. Material for sequencing was CD4+ T cells from blood buffy coats. These receptors originate from a human donor in good health. The CDR3 runs from the conserved cysteine through the conserved F or W.

V gene	J gene	CDR3 protein
TRBV5-6	TRBJ1-2	CASSPPGYYGYTF
TRBV19	TRBJ1-2	CASSNSGRDGHYGYTF
TRBV4-1	TRBJ2-1	CASSHPTSSYNEQFF
TRBV27	TRBJ2-4	CASRTGGGIQYF
TRBV4-1	TRBJ2-5	CASSQPLVAQTQYF
TRBV5-1	TRBJ2-2	CASSLAFGRGTGELFF
TRBV2	TRBJ1-4	CASSEGWINEKLFF
TRBV14	TRBJ2-3	CASSPGSVTDTQYF
TRBV9	TRBJ1-1	CGKQNTEAFF
TRBV7-3	TRBJ2-7	CASSPPGTGGREQYF
TRBV23-1	TRBJ2-5	CASSHVRDRVKETQYF
TRBV5-6	TRBJ2-7	CASSLKTGLYEQYF
TRBV6-5	TRBJ1-6	CASSLHLGGGSPLHF
TRBV9	TRBJ1-1	CASSVAWQSLEAFF
TRBV5-1	TRBJ2-2	CASNTGEALNGELFF
TRBV19	TRBJ1-5	CASNIGHNQPQHF
TRBV6-4	TRBJ2-1	CASKFESSYNEQFF
TRBV7-9	TRBJ2-3	CASSLPPAGLDTQYF
TRBV2	TRBJ2-7	CASTEYYEQYF
TRBV13	TRBJ2-5	CASSSRGAGPTETQYF
TRBV7-2	TRBJ1-6	CASSLAGTGTSSPLHF
TRBV10-3	TRBJ1-2	CAISGYEGNYGYTF
TRBV11-3	TRBJ2-3	CASSLGSRADTQYF
TRBV15	TRBJ2-7	CATSREVGTTHEQYF
TRBV7-9	TRBJ2-3	CASSKGQDSTDTQYF
TRBV6-1	TRBJ1-1	CASSIDRRNTEAFF
TRBV10-3	TRBJ2-7	CAISLEGGGHYEQYF
TRBV30	TRBJ1-3	CAWSRGGAGNTIYF
TRBV4-1	TRBJ2-5	CASSQDQGGHQTQYF
TRBV7-2	TRBJ2-7	CASSSWGLAYEQYF
TRBV14	TRBJ1-4	CASSNTRNEKLFF
TRBV27	TRBJ2-3	CASSFRLAGVGTDTQYF
TRBV2	TRBJ2-3	CASFSLHPSDTQYF
TRBV2	TRBJ2-7	CASSERGTGAYEQYF
TRBV5-4	TRBJ1-2	CASSLEAPIYGYTF
TRBV5-1	TRBJ1-4	CASSFTGDTNEKLFF
TRBV19	TRBJ2-2	CATRTGRARTGELFF